This record covers a single T cell receptor (beta chain). This sample was included in a study of shared clonotypes between healthy human individuals. The overall study: Those who served as donors were two women and a few men between the ages of 18 and 49. CD4 naive and CD4 memory each took three plates per donor, while CD8 naive took two and CD8 memory one.

Here immunoSEQ multiplex PCR was the method, and the copy in TCRdb shows in-frame clones only, minus some. The sample lists millions of clones, just over 90% seen once, with roughly 0.36% in the top ten. Germline CDR1 DFQATT, CDR2 SNEGSKA (reference sequence). This CDR3 is 11 amino acids long. V dropped 3 bases and J dropped 11 bases, with 13 bases sitting between them. The J gene is TRBJ1-1, the V gene TRBV20-1, with D maybe TRBD1 (5 bases). The TCR was taken from a man younger than 35 in good health. Some clones in this sample may be carry-over from other donors' samples. Specimen: naive CD4+ T cells from PBMCs. The subset was: CD45RA+ positively selected. The CDR3: CSASRDRGAFF. The CDR3 DNA reads as TGCAGTGCTAGTAGGGACCGAGGGGCTTTCTTT.